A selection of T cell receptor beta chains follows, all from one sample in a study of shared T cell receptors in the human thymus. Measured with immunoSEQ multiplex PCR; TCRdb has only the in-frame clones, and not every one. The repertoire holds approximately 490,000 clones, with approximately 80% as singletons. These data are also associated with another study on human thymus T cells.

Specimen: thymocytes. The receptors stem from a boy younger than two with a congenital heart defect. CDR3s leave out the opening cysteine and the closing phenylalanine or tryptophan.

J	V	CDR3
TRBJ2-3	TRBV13	ASSRDCYLGTDTQY
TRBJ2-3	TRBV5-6	ASSRGTGFTDTQY
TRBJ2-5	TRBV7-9	ASSSQAGIQETQY
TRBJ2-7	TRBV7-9	ASSLGAGGTPSYEQY
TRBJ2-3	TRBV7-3	ASSSNSTDTQY
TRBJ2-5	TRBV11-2	ASSLVVRETQY
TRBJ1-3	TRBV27	ASRPQGSLGNTIY
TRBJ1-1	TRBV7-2	ASSLTSREGTEAF
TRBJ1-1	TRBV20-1	SAKGGTEAF
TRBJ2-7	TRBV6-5	ASSSTGSYEQY
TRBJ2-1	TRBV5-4	ASSLRGDRGRYEQF
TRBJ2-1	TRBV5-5	ASSLVGLRGVPKQF
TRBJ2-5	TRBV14	ASSQEGADPQETQY
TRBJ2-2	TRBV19	ASMPAGDTGELF
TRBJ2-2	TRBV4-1	ASSHTTTGELF
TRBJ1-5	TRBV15	ATSRDGGRGSQPQH
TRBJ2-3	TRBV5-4	ASGIPREWGTDTQY
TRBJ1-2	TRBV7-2	ASSLEPAEGYT
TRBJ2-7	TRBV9	ASSVATSSGYEQY
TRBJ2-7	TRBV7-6	ASSLDGGRAPGEQY
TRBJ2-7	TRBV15	ATSREAPTYEQY
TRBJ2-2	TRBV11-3	ASSLSGGPDTGELF
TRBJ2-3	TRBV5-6	ASIMDRVTDTQY
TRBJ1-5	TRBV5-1	ASSTGQGGNQPQH
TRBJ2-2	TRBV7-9	ASSQTRTSGTTGELF
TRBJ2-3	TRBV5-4	ASSLRRDYHTDTQY
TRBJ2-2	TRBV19	ASAALAGANTGELF
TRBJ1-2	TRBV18	ASSPEQGNGYT
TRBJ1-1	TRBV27	ASSPRGQSDSTEAF
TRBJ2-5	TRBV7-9	ASSTRTAKKSSTQY
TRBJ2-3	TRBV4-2	ASSQSGSADTQY
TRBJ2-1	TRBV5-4	ASRDRREGKGDEQF
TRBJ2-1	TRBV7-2	ASSPGGLYNEQF
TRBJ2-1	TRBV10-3	AISGRTVSTHTHNEQF
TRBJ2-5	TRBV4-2	ASSQGGDRGKETQY
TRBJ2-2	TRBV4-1	ASSPPHDTEDITGELF
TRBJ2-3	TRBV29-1	SVDPGQGARSTDTQY
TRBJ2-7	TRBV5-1	ASSPSGGTPRKESYEQY
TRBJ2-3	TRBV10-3	AISGTGTSGRKGDTQY
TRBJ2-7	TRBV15	ATSRLRQGSYEQY
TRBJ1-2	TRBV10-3	AINGRTGAQGYT
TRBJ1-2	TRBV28	ASSSTSGNYGYT
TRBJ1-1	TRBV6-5	ASSYEFGLQPTEAF
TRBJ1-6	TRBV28	ASRDSRNSPLH
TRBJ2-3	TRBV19	ASTFSGRAGDTQY
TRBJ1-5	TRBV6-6	ASKKQGYSNQPQH
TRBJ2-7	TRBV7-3	ASSLTRVGVPEQY
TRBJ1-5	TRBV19	ASSITDRGQGQPQH
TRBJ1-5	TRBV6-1	ASSEVGGEGQGAKGNQPQH
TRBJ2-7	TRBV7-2	ASSLVLDRETYEQY
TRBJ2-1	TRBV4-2	ASSQGSRRERWNEQF
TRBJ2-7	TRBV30	AWSGGQGIPYEQY
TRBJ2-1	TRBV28	ASSWGPLNRDPSNRIGYNEQF
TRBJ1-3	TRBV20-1	SARDNRDRY